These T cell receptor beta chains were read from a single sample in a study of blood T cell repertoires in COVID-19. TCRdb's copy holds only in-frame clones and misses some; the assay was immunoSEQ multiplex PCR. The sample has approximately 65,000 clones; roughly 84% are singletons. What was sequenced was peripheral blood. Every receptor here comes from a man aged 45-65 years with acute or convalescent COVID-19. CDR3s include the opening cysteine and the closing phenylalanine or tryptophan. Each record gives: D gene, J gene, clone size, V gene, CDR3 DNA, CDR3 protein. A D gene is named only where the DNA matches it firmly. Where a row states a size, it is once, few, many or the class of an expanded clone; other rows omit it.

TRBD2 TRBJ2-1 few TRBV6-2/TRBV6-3 TGTGCCAGCAGTTACTTGGCTAGCGGGGGTGGCTCCCATGAGCAGTTCTTC CASSYLASGGGSHEQFF
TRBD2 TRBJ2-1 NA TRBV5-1 TGCGCCACTTCGGGACTAGCGGGACCGAATGAGCAGTTCTTC CATSGLAGPNEQFF
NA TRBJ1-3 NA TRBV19 TGTGCCAGTAGTACCCATCAGGGGAAGTCTGGAAACACCATATATTTT CASSTHQGKSGNTIYF
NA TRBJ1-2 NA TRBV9 TGTGCCAGCAGCCCGACCCCGACAGCTCCATTTAACTATGGCTACACCTTC CASSPTPTAPFNYGYTF
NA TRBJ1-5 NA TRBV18 TGTGCCAGCTCAGGCGGGGTGGGCAATCAGCCCCAGCATTTT CASSGGVGNQPQHF
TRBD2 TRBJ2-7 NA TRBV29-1 TGCAGCGTTGAATTGTGGGAGGGCAACGAGCAGTACTTC CSVELWEGNEQYF
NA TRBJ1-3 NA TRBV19 TGTGCCAGTAGCAAGGAGGCGCCAACGTCTGGAAACACCATATATTTT CASSKEAPTSGNTIYF
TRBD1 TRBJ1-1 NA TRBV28 TGTGCCAGCAGTTTGCTGAGGGGACAGGAAGCTTTCTTT CASSLLRGQEAFF
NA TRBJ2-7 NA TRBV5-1 TGCGCCAGGGATACAGGGTACGAGCAGTACTTC CARDTGYEQYF
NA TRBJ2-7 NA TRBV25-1 TGTGCCAGCAGTGGCCGGACTGTCTACGAGCAGTACTTC CASSGRTVYEQYF
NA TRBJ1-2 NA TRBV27 TGTGCCAGCAGACCCCAGGGATTCTATGGCTACACCTTC CASRPQGFYGYTF
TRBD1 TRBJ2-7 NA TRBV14 TGTGCCAGCAGCCAGACAGGGGTCTGGGCACCCGAGCAGTACTTC CASSQTGVWAPEQYF
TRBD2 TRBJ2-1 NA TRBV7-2 TGTGCCAGCAGCTTAGGGACTAGCGGGACGAAGCGAACCTACAATGAGCAGTTCTTC CASSLGTSGTKRTYNEQFF
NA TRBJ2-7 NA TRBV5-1 TGCGCCAGCAGCTTGGCCGCAGGTTACGAGCAGTACTTC CASSLAAGYEQYF
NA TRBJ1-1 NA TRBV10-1 TGCGCCAGCAGTGTCGGGGGTGCGAGAACTGAAGCTTTCTTT CASSVGGARTEAFF
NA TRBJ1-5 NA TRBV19 TGTGCCAGTAGAATACAGGCCGGGGGAACATGGCCCCAGCATTTT CASRIQAGGTWPQHF
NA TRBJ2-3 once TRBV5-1 TGCGCCAGCAGCTTGGTCAGGGCCACAGATACGCAGTATTTT CASSLVRATDTQYF
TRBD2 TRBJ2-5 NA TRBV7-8 TGTGCCAGCAGCTTGAGCGGGAGACGAGAGACCCAGTACTTC CASSLSGRRETQYF
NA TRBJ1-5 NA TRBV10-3 TGTGCCATCAGTGAAAAGGGGCAGAGCAATCAGCCCCAGCATTTT CAISEKGQSNQPQHF
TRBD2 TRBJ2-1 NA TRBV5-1 TGCGCCAGCAGCTTGGGGCGGGGGAGCTCCTACAATGAGCAGTTCTTC CASSLGRGSSYNEQFF
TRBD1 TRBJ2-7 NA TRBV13 TGTGCCAGCAGCTTAGGGGGGACAGGGACCTACGAGCAGTACTTC CASSLGGTGTYEQYF
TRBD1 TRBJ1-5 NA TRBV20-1 TGCAGTGCTAGTGAACAGGGGGCTGGCAATCAGCCCCAGCATTTT CSASEQGAGNQPQHF
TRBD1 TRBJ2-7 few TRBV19 TGTGCCAGTAGTATGGGACAGGGGGTCGGCGAGCAGTACTTC CASSMGQGVGEQYF
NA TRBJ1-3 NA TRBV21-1 TGTGCCAGCAGCAAACCGCGGAATGGAAACACCATATATTTT CASSKPRNGNTIYF
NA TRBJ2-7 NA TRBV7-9 TGTGCCAGCAGCCCCCCAACTACCTACGAGCAGTACTTC CASSPPTTYEQYF
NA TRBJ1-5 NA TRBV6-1 TGTGCCAGCAGTGAACGTCGGGGGGCCCAGCCCCAGCATTTT CASSERRGAQPQHF
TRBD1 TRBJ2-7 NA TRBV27 TGTGCCAGCAGTTTGGCAGGGGGCCGCGAGCAGTACTTC CASSLAGGREQYF
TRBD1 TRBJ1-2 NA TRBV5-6 TGTGCCAGCACAGGGACAGGAATGAGCTACACCTTC CASTGTGMSYTF
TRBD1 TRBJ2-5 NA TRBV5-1 TGCGCCAGCAGCTTGGGCGGGACAGGCGAGACCCAGTACTTC CASSLGGTGETQYF
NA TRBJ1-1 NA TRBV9 TGTGCCAGCAGCGTAGCCCGTCGGTTGCGGGTAAGGAGACCTTCTGAAGCTTTCTTT CASSVARRLRVRRPSEAFF
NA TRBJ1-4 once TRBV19 TGTGCCACCGCGACACAGGTTGCAATAGAAAAACTGTTTTTT CATATQVAIEKLFF